Sequencing of this T cell receptor (beta chain) was carried out in a study of blood T cells in healthy people across ages. The CDR3 spans 12 residues. Trimming cost V 3 bases and J 5 bases, with 10 bases left between them. Germline CDR1 SQVTM, CDR2 ANQGSEA. A second PCR of 7 to 11 cycles used a sample-barcoded 5' primer and a J-beta primer mix. TCRdb redid the calling of the 5' RACE reads with MiXCR, one entry per CDR3 protein. The table records 750,000 to 850,000 distinct CDR3 sequences, more than 20% of them present only once. These data were likewise used in another study, on T cells of mothers and their children. According to that study: Thymic selection molds TCR recombination output in a comparable way in related and unrelated pairs. Overlap measured in related mother-child pairs was slightly, non-significantly higher than in unrelated pairs.

The chain links TRBV29-1 to TRBJ1-2; no reliable D call. Source material: blood. The TCR comes from a boy aged 5-17 years in good health. This chain's CDR3 is CSVEEPLYGYTF. CDR3 DNA: TGCAGCGTTGAGGAACCCCTTTATGGCTACACCTTC.